This TCR beta chain was captured by sequencing in a study of T and B cells in COVID-19 patients (dated by TCRdb to 2018 to 2021). For the study in its entirety: In this study, adaptive immunity was profiled in COVID-19 patients who either had active infection or had recovered, using TRB and IGH repertoire sequencing of peripheral blood. A recovered cohort included around 19 patients who provided about 20 samples, and most of these patients had mild to moderate COVID-19 treated on an outpatient basis. Comorbidities linked to unfavorable COVID-19 outcome were present in about 90% of the roughly 20 patients in the active-infection cohort. Over 7.5 million TCR sequences were analysed from a TCR and BCR sequence repository that comprised 37 patients and 55 to 75 time points. Repertoire analyses used an age-matched reference group of 39 healthy donors who were negative for COVID-19 antibodies as the comparison. Critical illness requiring mechanical ventilation or ECMO was present in about 60% of the 20 patients in the active-infection cohort. Two patients were included in both the recovered and active cohorts because samples were available from active disease and after recovery. Median age was about 34 years in the recovered cohort versus about 68 years in the active-infection cohort. Up to about 10 follow-up blood samples were collected per patient, with some samples spanning different disease stages in the same individual.

The germline V gene sets CDR1 to MNHEY and CDR2 to SVGEGT. The CDR3 goes from the cysteine to the phenylalanine over 18 residues. Left in the record is the CDR3 DNA by itself, 54 bases read in frame from the first base. From V the trimming removes 5 bases and from J it removes 2 bases, while the gene matches leave 7 bases of the junction unaccounted for. Overall results and qualifications from the work: Strongly skewed TRBV/TRBJ gene usage was reported in patients with COVID-19. The recovered cohort had about 2,300 exclusive TCR clusters, including some 31 low-pGen clusters. During active COVID-19 the TRB repertoires were highly clonal, but at recovery diversity and richness rose above the levels seen in healthy donors. It was stated that prospective validation of the reported TCR clusters was required before the clusters could be put to clinical use. Specific T cell subsets (CD4+/Treg/CD8+) and sorted SARS-CoV-2-responsive or tetramer+ T cells had not yet been sequenced, and the corresponding sequencing experiments were ongoing. The cohort was considered too small for HLA contributions to COVID-19 susceptibility or severity to be assessed. Few blood samples were available from mildly ill patients while symptoms were present or from severe cases at early time points.

The sequencer was an Illumina MiSeq. Multiplex PCR with BIOMED2 TRB-A/B primer pools was used to amplify the TRB rearrangements. Illumina-compatible adapters and 7-nucleotide sample barcodes were attached to the amplicons in two consecutive PCRs. All library PCRs used Phusion HS II polymerase. Amplicons were purified from gel with the NucleoSpin Gel and PCR Clean-up kit, quantified on Qubit, and pooled at about 4 nM. Before Illumina next-generation sequencing, the quality of the amplicon pool was assessed on an Agilent 2100 Bioanalyzer. The published analysis was carried out like this. Annotation of TRB rearrangements was done in MiXCR 3.0.8 with the default MiXCR reference library. Sequences with fewer than 2 reads and non-productive reads were filtered out, and every unique CDR3 nucleotide sequence was treated as a single clone. R 3.5.1 was used to calculate clonality, diversity, richness and V-J gene usage. TCR clustering by CDR3 similarity used GLIPH2, with generation probabilities calculated by OLGA. Only GLIPH2 clusters with at least four unique TCR clonotypes present in at least three individuals were retained. Through fastp at Q25 and MiXCR, TCRdb rebuilt clones from the public reads, retaining in-frame beta chains. Rows with a matching CDR3 protein are joined into one entry that keeps the most common DNA and genes. These V and J calls are TCRdb output, not the study's own analysis. Present in this sample are more than 15,000 distinct CDR3 sequences, about a quarter of which were seen just once. Jointly, the top ten make up approximately 3.1% of the sample.

This clonotype was observed a few times. The specificity of this receptor is unknown. Per-base qualities were not stored, and no clone one base away is much larger. Genomic DNA extracted from blood, in amounts of about 220-500 ng, served as the starting material for amplifying TRB repertoires. The receptor was isolated from a human donor who had recovered from COVID-19. The specimen was blood. The sequence links TRBV6-2 or TRBV6-3 to TRBJ2-2, and 14 junctional nucleotides match TRBD2. CDR3 loop: CASSKPGLAGANTGELFF. The DNA reads TGTGCCAGCAGTAAACCGGGACTAGCGGGAGCAAACACCGGGGAGCTGTTTTTT.